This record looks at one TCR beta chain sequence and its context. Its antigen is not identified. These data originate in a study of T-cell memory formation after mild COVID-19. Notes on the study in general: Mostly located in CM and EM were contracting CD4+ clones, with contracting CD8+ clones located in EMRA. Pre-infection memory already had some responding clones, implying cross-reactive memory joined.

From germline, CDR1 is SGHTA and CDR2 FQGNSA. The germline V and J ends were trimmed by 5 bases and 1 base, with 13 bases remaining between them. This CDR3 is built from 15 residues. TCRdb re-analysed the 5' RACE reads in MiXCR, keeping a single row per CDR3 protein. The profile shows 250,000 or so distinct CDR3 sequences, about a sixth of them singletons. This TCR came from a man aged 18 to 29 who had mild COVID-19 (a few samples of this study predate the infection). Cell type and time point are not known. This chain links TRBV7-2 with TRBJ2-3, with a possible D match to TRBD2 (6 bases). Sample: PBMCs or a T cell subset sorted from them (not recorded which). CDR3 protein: CASSTSLAGTDTQYF. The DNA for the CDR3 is TGTGCCAGCAGCACTAGCCTAGCTGGCACAGATACGCAGTATTTT.